The TCR beta chain under discussion was sequenced for a study of T cell repertoires in cytomegalovirus infection. Study-wide context: CMV infection together with matching HLA type was indicated by public TCR beta signatures.

Points from the study as a whole: It was HLA-C-restricted CMV-specific TCR beta clonotypes that dominated the response ex vivo. Public TCR beta family frequency separated CMV-and-HLA carriers, including in an independent cohort.

About this clonotype: Its antigen is not known.

TCRdb re-called the reads with MiXCR, one entry per CDR3 protein. The data hold hundreds of thousands of distinct CDR3 sequences, with 24% observed a single time. V lost 3 bases, J lost 8 bases, and 10 bases lay in between. Germline CDR1 and CDR2: SEHNR and FQNEAQ (reference sequence). The CDR3 consists of 12 residues. The sequencing input was CD8+ T cells from PBMCs. This TCR derives from a human donor in good health (CMV status not recorded). Some clones in this sample may be carry-over from other donors' samples. The gene calls are TRBV7-9 and TRBJ1-1; no clear D. Here the CDR3 reads CASSFFSREAFF. CDR3 sequence (DNA): TGTGCCAGCAGCTTCTTTTCGCGGGAAGCTTTCTTT.